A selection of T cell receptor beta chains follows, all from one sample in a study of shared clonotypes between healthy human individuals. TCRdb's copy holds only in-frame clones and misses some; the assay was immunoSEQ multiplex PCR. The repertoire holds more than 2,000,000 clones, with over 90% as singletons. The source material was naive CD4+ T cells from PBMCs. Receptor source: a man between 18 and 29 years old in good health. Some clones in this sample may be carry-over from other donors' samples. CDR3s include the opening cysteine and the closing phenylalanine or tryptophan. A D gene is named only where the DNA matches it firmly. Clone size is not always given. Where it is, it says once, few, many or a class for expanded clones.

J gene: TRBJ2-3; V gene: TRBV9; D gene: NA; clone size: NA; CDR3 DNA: TGTGCCAGCAGCGTAGACGGCGGAAGCACAGATACGCAGTATTTT; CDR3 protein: CASSVDGGSTDTQYF
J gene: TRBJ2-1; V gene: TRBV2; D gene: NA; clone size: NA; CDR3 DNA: TGTGCCAGTGGCGAGGATCGGGCAGTGTACAATGAGCAGTTCTTC; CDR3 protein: CASGEDRAVYNEQFF
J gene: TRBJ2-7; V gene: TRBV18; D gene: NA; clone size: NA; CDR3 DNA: TGTGCCAGCTCACCCACGGGGTCAGACTACGAGCAGTACTTC; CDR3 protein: CASSPTGSDYEQYF
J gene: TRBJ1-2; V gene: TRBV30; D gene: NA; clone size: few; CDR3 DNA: TGTGCCTGGAGCCCTGACGGTAACTATGGCTACACCTTC; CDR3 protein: CAWSPDGNYGYTF
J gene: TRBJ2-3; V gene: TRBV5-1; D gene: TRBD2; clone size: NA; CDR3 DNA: TGCGCCAGCGTACAGGGGGGACTAGCGGGATCAGATACGCAGTATTTT; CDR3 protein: CASVQGGLAGSDTQYF
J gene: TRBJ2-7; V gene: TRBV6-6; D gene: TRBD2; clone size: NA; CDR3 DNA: TGTGCCAGCAGACAGGGACTAGCGGGCCTCTACGAGCAGTACTTC; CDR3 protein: CASRQGLAGLYEQYF
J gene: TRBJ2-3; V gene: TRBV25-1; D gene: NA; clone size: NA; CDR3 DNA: TGTGCCAGCAGTGACCCGCTTAGGTGGGATCCTACCCCAGATACGCAGTATTTT; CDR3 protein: CASSDPLRWDPTPDTQYF
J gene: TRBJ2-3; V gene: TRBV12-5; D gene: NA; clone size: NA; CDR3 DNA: TGTGCTAGTGGTTTGCCCCCTCGGGATACGCAGTATTTT; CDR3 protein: CASGLPPRDTQYF
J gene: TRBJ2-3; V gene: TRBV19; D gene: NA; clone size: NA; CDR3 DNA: TGTGCCAGTAGCCCGCGGGGCCTGTCCACAGATACGCAGTATTTT; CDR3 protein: CASSPRGLSTDTQYF
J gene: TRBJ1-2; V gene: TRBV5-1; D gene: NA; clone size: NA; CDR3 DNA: TGCGCCAGCAGCGCGACAGAGAACTATGGCTACACCTTC; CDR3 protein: CASSATENYGYTF
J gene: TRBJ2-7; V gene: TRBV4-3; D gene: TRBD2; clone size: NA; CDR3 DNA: TGCGCCAGCAGCCACCTCACTAGCGGGAGAACATACGAGCAGTACTTC; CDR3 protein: CASSHLTSGRTYEQYF
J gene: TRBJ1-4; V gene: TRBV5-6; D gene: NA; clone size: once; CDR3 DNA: TGTGCCAGCAGCCCCGTGGGGGGCGAAAAACTGTTTTTT; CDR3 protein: CASSPVGGEKLFF
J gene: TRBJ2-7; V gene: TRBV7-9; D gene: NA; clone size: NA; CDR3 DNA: TGTGCCAGCAGCCAAGGGCTCCCGGGGTACGAGCAGTACTTC; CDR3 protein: CASSQGLPGYEQYF